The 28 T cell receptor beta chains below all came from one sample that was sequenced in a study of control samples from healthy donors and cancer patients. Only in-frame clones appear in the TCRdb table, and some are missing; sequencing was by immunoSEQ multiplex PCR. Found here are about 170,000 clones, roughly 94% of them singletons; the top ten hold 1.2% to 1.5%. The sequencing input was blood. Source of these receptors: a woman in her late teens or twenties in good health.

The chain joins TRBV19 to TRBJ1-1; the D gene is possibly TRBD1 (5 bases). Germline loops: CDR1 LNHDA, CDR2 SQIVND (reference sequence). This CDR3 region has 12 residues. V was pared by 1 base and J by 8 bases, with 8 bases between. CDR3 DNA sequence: TGTGCCAGTAGTATAGCGCGGGGGGAAGCTTTCTTT. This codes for CASSIARGEAFF.

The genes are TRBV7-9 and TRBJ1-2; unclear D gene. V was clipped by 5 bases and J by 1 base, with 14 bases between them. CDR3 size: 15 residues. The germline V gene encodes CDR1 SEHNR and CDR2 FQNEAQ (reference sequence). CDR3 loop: CASSPYPSDNYGYTF. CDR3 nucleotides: TGTGCCAGCAGCCCCTACCCCTCGGATAACTATGGCTACACCTTC.

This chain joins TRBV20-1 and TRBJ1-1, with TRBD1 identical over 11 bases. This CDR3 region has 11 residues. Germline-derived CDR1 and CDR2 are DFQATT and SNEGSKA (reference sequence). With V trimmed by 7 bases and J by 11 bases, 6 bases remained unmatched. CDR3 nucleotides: TGCAGTGGGGTAGGGGACAGGGGGGCTTTCTTT. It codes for CSGVGDRGAFF.

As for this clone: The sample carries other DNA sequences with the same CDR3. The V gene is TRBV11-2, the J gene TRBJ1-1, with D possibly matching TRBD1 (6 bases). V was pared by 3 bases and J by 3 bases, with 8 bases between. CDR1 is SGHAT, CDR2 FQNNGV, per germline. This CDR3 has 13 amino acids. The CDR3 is CASSLTGDTEAFF. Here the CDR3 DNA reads TGTGCCAGCAGCTTGACAGGTGACACTGAAGCTTTCTTT.

In DNA form, the CDR3 reads TGTGCCAGTTATAGAGATAACCGAGGGACTCGAGCCCATGGCTACACCTTC. Translation: CASYRDNRGTRAHGYTF. The chain has TRBV19 and TRBJ1-2; a possible D gene is TRBD1 (5 bases). The CDR3 sequence is 17 residues long. CDR1 is LNHDA and CDR2 is SQIVND in the germline V gene (reference sequence). Trimming cost V 8 bases and J 6 bases, with 28 bases left between them.

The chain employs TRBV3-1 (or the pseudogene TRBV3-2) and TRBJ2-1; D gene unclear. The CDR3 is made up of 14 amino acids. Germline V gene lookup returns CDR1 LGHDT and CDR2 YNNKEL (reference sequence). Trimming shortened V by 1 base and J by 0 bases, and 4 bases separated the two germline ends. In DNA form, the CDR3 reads TGTGCCAGCAGCCAAGTAGCCTCCTACAATGAGCAGTTCTTC. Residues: CASSQVASYNEQFF.

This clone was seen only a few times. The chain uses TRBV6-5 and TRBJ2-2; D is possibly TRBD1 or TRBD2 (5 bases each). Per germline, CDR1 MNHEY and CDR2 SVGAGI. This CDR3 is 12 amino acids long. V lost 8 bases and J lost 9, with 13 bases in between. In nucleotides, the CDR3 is TGTGCCAGCGGGACCTTCGACCGGGAGCTGTTTTTT. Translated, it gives CASGTFDRELFF.

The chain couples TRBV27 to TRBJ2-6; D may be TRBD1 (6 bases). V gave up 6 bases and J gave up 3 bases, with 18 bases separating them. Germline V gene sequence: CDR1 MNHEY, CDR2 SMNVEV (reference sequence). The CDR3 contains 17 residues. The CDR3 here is CASRKDSLPYGANVLTF. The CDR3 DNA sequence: TGTGCCAGCAGAAAGGACAGCCTTCCTTATGGGGCCAACGTCCTGACTTTC.

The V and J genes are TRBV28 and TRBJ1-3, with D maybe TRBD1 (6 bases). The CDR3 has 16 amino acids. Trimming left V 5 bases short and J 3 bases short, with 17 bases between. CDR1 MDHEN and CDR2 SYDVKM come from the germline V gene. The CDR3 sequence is CASSQYPRGGGNTIYF. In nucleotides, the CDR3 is TGTGCCAGCAGTCAATATCCCAGGGGTGGTGGAAACACCATATATTTT.

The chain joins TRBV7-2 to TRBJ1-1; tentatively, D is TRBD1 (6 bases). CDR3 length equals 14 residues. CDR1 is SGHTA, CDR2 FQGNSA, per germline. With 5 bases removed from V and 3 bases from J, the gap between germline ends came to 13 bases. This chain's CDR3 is CASSGQGPYTEAFF. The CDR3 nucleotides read TGTGCCAGCAGCGGCCAGGGGCCCTACACTGAAGCTTTCTTT.

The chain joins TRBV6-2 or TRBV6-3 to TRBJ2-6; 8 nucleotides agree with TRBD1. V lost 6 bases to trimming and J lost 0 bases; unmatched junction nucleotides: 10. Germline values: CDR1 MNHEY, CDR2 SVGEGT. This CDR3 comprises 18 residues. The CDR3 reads CASSPTGQALSGANVLTF. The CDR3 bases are TGTGCCAGCAGCCCTACGGGACAGGCCCTCTCTGGGGCCAACGTCCTGACTTTC.

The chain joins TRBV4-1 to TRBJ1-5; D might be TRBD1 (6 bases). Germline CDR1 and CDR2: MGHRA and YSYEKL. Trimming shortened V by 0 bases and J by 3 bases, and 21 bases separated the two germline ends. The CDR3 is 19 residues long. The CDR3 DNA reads TGCGCCAGCAGCCAAGATCGAGGTCGGGGGGCGGTGGACAATCAGCCCCAGCATTTT. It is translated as CASSQDRGRGAVDNQPQHF.

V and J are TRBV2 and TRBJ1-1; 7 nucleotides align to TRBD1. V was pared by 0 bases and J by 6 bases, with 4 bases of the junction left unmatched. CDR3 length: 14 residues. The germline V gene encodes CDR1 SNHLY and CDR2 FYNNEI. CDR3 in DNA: TGTGCCAGCAGTGAAGCAGGGACAGCAGCTGAAGCTTTCTTT. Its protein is CASSEAGTAAEAFF.

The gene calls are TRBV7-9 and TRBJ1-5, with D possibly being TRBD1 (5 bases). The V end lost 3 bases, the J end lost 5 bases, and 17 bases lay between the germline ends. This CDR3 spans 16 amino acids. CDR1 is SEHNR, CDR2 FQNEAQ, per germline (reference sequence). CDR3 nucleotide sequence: TGTGCCAGCAGCTTGGATGGGGGAACGGCGGATCAGCCCCAGCATTTT. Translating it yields CASSLDGGTADQPQHF.

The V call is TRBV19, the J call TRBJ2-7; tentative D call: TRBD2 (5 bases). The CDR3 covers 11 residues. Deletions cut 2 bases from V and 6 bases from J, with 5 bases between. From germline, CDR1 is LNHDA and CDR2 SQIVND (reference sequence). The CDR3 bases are TGTGCCAGTAGTATACGGGGCGAGCAGTACTTC. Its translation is CASSIRGEQYF.

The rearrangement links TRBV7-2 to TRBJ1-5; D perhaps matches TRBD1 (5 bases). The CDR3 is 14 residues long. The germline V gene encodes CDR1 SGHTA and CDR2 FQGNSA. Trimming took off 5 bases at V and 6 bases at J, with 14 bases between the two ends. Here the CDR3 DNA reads TGTGCCAGCAGCGTCAGGGAGGTGGGTCAGCCCCAGCATTTT. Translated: CASSVREVGQPQHF.

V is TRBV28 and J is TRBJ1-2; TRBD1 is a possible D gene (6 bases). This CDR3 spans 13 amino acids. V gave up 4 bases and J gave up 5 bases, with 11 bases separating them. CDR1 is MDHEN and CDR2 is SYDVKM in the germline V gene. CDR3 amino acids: CASSSGAPYGYTF. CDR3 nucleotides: TGTGCCAGCAGTTCAGGGGCGCCATATGGCTACACCTTC.

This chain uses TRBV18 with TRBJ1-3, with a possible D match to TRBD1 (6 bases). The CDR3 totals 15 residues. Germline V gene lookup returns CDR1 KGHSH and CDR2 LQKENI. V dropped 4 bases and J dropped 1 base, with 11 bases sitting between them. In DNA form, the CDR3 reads TGTGCCAGCTCACTACAGGGCTGGTCTGGAAACACCATATATTTT. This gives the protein CASSLQGWSGNTIYF.

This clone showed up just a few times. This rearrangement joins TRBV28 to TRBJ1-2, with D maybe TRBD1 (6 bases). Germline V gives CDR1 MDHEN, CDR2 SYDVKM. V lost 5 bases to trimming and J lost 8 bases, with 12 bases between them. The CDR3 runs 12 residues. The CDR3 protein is CASSAGTLGYTF. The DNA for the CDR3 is TGTGCCAGCAGTGCCGGGACACTGGGCTACACCTTC.

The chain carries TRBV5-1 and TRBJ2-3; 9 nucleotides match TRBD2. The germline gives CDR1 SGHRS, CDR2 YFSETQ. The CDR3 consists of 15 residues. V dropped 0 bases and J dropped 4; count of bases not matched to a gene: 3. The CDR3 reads CASSLVAGGADTQYF. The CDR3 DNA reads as TGCGCCAGCAGCTTGGTTGCGGGAGGGGCAGATACGCAGTATTTT.

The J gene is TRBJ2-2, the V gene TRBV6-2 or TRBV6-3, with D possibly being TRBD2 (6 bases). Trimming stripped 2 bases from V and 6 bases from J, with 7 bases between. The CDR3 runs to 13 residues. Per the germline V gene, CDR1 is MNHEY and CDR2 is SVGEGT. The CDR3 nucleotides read TGTGCCAGCAGTTACGGGGAGGCCGGGGAGCTGTTTTTT. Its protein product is CASSYGEAGELFF.

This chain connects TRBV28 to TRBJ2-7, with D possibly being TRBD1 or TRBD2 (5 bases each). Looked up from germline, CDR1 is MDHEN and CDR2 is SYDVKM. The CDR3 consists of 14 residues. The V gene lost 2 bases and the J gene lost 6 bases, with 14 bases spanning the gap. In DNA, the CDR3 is TGTGCCAGCAGTTTAGTGGGACGCACGGGCGAGCAGTACTTC. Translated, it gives CASSLVGRTGEQYF.

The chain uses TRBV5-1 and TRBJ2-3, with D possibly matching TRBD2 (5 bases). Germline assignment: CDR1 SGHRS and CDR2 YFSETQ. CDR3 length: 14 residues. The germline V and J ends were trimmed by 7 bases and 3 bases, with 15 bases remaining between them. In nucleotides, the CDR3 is TGCGCCAGCCGAGCAGAACTAGGGACAGATACGCAGTATTTT. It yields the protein CASRAELGTDTQYF. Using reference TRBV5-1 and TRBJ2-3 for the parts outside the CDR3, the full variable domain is KAGVTQTPRYLIKTRGQQVTLSCSPISGHRSVSWYQQTPGQGLQFLFEYFSETQRNKGNFPGRFSGRQFSNSRSEMNVSTLELGDSALYLCASRAELGTDTQYFGPGTRLTVL.

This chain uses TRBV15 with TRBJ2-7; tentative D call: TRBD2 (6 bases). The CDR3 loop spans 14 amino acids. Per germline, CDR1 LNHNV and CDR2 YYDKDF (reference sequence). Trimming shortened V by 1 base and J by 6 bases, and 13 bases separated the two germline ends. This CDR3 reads CATSRVRSGGEQYF. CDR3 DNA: TGTGCCACCAGCAGAGTCCGGTCCGGGGGCGAGCAGTACTTC.

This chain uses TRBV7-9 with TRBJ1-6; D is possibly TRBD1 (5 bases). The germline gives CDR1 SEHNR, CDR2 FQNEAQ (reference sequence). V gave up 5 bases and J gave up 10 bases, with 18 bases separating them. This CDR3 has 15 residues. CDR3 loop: CASSQTLRVGSPLHF. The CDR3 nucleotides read TGTGCCAGCAGCCAGACCCTCAGGGTAGGGTCACCCCTCCACTTT.

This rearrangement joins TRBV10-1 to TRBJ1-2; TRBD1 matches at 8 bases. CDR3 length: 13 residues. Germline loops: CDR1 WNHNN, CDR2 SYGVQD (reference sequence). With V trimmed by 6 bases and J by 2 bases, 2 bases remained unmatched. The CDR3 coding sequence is TGCGCCAGCAGCCGGACAGGGAACTATGGCTACACCTTC. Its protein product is CASSRTGNYGYTF.

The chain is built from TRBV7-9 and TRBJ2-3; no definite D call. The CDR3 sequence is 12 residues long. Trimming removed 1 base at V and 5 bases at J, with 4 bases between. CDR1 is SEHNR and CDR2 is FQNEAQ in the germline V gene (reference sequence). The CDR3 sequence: CASSLEGDTQYF. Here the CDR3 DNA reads TGTGCCAGCAGCTTAGAGGGAGATACGCAGTATTTT.

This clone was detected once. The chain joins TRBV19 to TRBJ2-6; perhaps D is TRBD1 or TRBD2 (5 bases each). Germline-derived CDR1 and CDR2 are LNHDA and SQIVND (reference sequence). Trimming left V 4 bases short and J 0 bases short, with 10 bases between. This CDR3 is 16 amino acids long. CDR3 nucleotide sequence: TGTGCCAGTAGTACAGGGACCTACTCTGGGGCCAACGTCCTGACTTTC. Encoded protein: CASSTGTYSGANVLTF.